This entry concerns a single T cell receptor beta chain. Its binding antigen is unknown. Looking up the germline V gene (reference sequence) yields CDR1 DFQATT and CDR2 SNEGSKA. The CDR3 runs 14 amino acids, cysteine and phenylalanine included. The DNA is not on file. These data originate in a study of CXCR3-negative and CXCR3-positive naive CD8 T cells (dated by TCRdb to about 2019). In terms of the full investigation: In total, about 150 million TRB reads were obtained, which works out to roughly 1.5 +/- 0.3 million reads per library. Diversity and physicochemical repertoire analyses covered roughly ten donors pooled from two independent experiments. For the TRBV-TRBJ cluster analysis, the naive subsets came from roughly 5 donors, while the memory cells came from 3 donors. Overall study outcomes, separate from this receptor: CXCR3 expression partially decreased after cryopreservation, so most assays used freshly isolated PBMCs. Repertoire diversity was comparably high in both naive subsets but much lower in memory CD8+ T cells. Because surface CD5, which has been linked to self-reactivity in mice, was comparable between naive subsets, TCR interaction strength was also inferred from TRB CDR3 physicochemical properties. Similar TRBV-TRBJ usage was shown by naive CXCR3-negative and CXCR3-positive cells from the same donor, whereas distinct patterns were shown by memory cells. Compared with CXCR3-negative naive cells, CXCR3-positive naive cells had TRB CDR3s with higher hydrophobicity (lower Kidera factor 4), lower energy, and higher strength and volume indices.

Each CD8+ T cell subset was flow-sorted in triplicate, and 300,000 or so cells per subset were placed directly into RLT lysis buffer. Naive CD8+ T cells were defined stringently as CD45RO-CCR7+CD27+CD95- to exclude memory contaminants. Peripheral blood mononuclear cells were isolated from buffy coats using standard density gradient centrifugation. Naive CXCR3-negative and CXCR3-positive CD8+ T cells were flow-sorted using a FACSAria III. An RNeasy Mini Kit was used to extract total RNA from the sorted cells. The instrument given in TCRdb is NextSeq 550. The Human TCR Profiling Kit (MiLaboratory) was used to prepare UMI-labeled 5' RACE TRB cDNA libraries. cDNA synthesis used the entire amount of extracted RNA, and PCR amplification then used the entire amount of cDNA produced. Libraries were prepared in parallel with an identical number of PCR cycles. Under the source paper's analysis protocol: With a requirement of at least two reads per UMI, MIGEC and MiXCR extracted about 50,000 +/- 10,000 unique UMI-labeled TRB cDNA molecules per library. Each library averaged around 40,000 +/- 10,000 functional in-frame TRB CDR3 nucleotide clonotypes without stop codons. After downsampling to 5000 UMI-labeled TRB molecules per sample, diversity metrics, including normalized Shannon-Wiener and Chao1, were computed in VDJtools. Clonotype-size-weighted physicochemical properties of the central five CDR3 residues (interaction energy, strength, volume and Kidera factor 4) were computed in VDJtools. TCRdb reprocessed the reads and assigns one entry to each CDR3 protein sequence, leaving out DNA. The V and J calls follow TCRdb's processing rather than the paper's. The table for this sample records around 140,000 distinct CDR3 sequences. The ten largest clones take up less than 0.55% of the sample.

This receptor was taken from a human donor in good health. Some clones in this sample may be carry-over from other donors' samples. This chain joins TRBV20-1 to TRBJ2-7; TCRdb picks TRBD1, but there is no DNA to check that call. The source material was naive CXCR3- CD8+ T cells from blood. Read against the paper, the sample's cell subset or site label means: CD45RO-CCR7+CD27+CD95- naive CD8+ T cells lacking CXCR3 (TNR3-). The CDR3 reads CSASVTYRVYEQYF.